The 12 T cell receptor beta chains reported below all come from one sample, sequenced in a study of CD8+ T cells in alopecia areata (dated by TCRdb to 2017 to 2018). In light of the paper, this sample's time point label describes: around 24 weeks on oral tofacitinib. Sample treatment or condition, as interpreted from the label and publication: oral pan-JAK inhibitor, 5-10 mg twice daily. Receptors were amplified or captured by the immunoSEQ multiplex PCR assay. For TCR sequencing, RNA was extracted from every sample and reverse transcribed into cDNA to serve as template. The table comes from immuneACCESS by way of TCRdb, which keeps in-frame sequences with V and J called. Part of the clones is missing from these tables; in studies checked, under half for an unresolved V gene and the rest for unknown reasons. Present in this sample are around 100,000 clones, about 59% of which were seen just once. The ten largest clonotypes hold more than 9% of the sample.

The sequencing here drew on CD8+ T cells sorted from blood, taken at week 24, from a patient treated with tofacitinib. The receptors derive from a human donor with alopecia areata.

The CDR3 region has the DNA TGCGCCAGCAGCTTGGAGTTTCTGCCTAGCGATTCCGAGCAGTACTTC. Translating it yields CASSLEFLPSDSEQYF. The chain recombines TRBV5-1 with TRBJ2-7, with a possible D match to TRBD2 (6 bases). Trimming took 0 bases from V and 6 from J, leaving 19 bases between them. Germline-derived CDR1 and CDR2 are SGHRS and YFSETQ. The CDR3 covers 16 residues.

The CDR3 is CASSSLRRTGELFF. The CDR3, as DNA: TGTGCCAGCAGCTCCCTGCGGCGGACCGGGGAGCTGTTTTTT. V and J are TRBV7-9 and TRBJ2-2; D unresolved. Trimming took 4 bases from V and 5 from J, leaving 11 bases between them. Germline CDR1 SEHNR, CDR2 FQNEAQ (reference sequence). The CDR3 sequence is 14 residues long. Full variable domain (rest looked up from reference TRBV7-9 and TRBJ2-2): DTGVSQNPRHKITKRGQNVTFRCDPISEHNRLYWYRQTLGQGPEFLTYFQNEAQLEKSRLLSDRFSAERPKGSFSTLEIQRTEQGDSAMYLCASSSLRRTGELFFGEGSRLTVL.

This clone occurred a few times. This chain uses TRBV29-1 with TRBJ1-1; D gene ambiguous. CDR1 is SQVTM, CDR2 ANQGSEA, per germline. V was pared by 4 bases and J by 5 bases, with 11 bases between. The CDR3 is 12 amino acids. The CDR3 loop reads CSVASPGTEAFF. In DNA, the CDR3 is TGCAGCGTTGCCTCACCGGGTACTGAAGCTTTCTTT.

This clone was seen a few times. Other DNA sequences in the sample encode the same CDR3. This chain connects TRBV2 to TRBJ2-1; 7 bases agree with TRBD1. Germline V gene lookup returns CDR1 SNHLY and CDR2 FYNNEI. The CDR3 has 13 residues. The junction had 4 bases not matched to a gene; V was cut back by 4 bases and J by 7 bases. The CDR3 here is CASSAGQANEQFF. In DNA form, the CDR3 reads TGTGCCAGCAGTGCCGGACAGGCGAATGAGCAGTTCTTC.

In this sample, this clone turned up a few times. The V gene is TRBV7-8, the J gene TRBJ1-2; D is perhaps TRBD1 (6 bases). The V gene lost 6 bases and the J gene lost 3 bases, with 17 bases spanning the gap. Looked up from germline, CDR1 is SGHVS and CDR2 is FQNEAQ. The CDR3 spans 15 residues. For the CDR3, the DNA is TGTGCCAGCAGTCAAGGCGCCAGGGGTGACTATGGCTACACCTTC. Its protein is CASSQGARGDYGYTF.

The CDR3 nucleotides are TGTGCCAGCAGCTCCGTAGCGGGGGGCACAGATACGCAGTATTTT. Translation: CASSSVAGGTDTQYF. This chain links TRBV13 with TRBJ2-3; 9 bases are a match to TRBD2. This CDR3 region has 15 residues. Germline CDR1 reads PRHDT; CDR2 reads FYEKMQ (reference sequence). The ends lost 4 bases at V and 1 base at J; junction bases unmatched: 3.

The rearrangement links TRBV13 to TRBJ2-2; D gene uncertain. The CDR3 loop spans 12 amino acids. Germline lookup yields CDR1 PRHDT and CDR2 FYEKMQ (reference sequence). Between the trimmed V and J ends, which lost 7 bases and 7 bases, there was a span of 10 bases. CDR3 amino acids: CASNGEDGELFF. The CDR3 DNA follows: TGTGCCAGCAACGGAGAGGACGGGGAGCTGTTTTTT.

As to this clone: The junction does not match germline at one end; this may be a read error. This rearrangement joins TRBV5-4 to TRBJ2-1; 8 bases are a match to TRBD1. The CDR3 runs to 14 residues. Germline-derived CDR1 and CDR2 are SGHNT and YYREEE (reference sequence). CDR3 in amino acids: CASSQPTGGNEQFF. The CDR3 coding sequence is TGCGCCAGCAGCCAACCCACAGGGGGGAATGAGCAGTTCTTC.

The J gene is TRBJ2-7, the V gene TRBV30; the D gene is possibly TRBD1 (6 bases). Germline CDR1 GTSNPN, CDR2 SVGIG (reference sequence). The CDR3 totals 13 residues. V lost 2 bases and J lost 2, with 10 bases in between. The CDR3 reads CAWSINRAYEQYF. The CDR3 coding sequence is TGTGCCTGGAGTATAAACAGGGCCTACGAGCAGTACTTC.

This clone was observed a handful of times. V is TRBV29-1 and J is TRBJ2-4; 9 bases map to TRBD2. Germline CDR1 is SQVTM and CDR2 is ANQGSEA. CDR3 length equals 13 residues. V dropped 4 bases and J dropped 4; count of bases not matched to a gene: 2. The CDR3 bases are TGCAGCGTTGTAGCGGGGGTAAAAAACATTCAGTACTTC. Its protein is CSVVAGVKNIQYF.

The genes are TRBV18 and TRBJ2-7; maybe TRBD2 (5 bases). The CDR3 sequence is 16 residues long. Germline V gene data show CDR1 as KGHSH and CDR2 as LQKENI. Trimming left V 5 bases short and J 6 bases short, with 23 bases between. The CDR3 DNA reads as TGTGCCAGCTCAACGCTTACGGGAAACGAGGCGGCCGAGCAGTACTTC. Translated: CASSTLTGNEAAEQYF.

The CDR3 loop is CASSRLTGGGGEQYF. Written as DNA, the CDR3 is TGCGCCAGCAGCCGATTAACAGGGGGCGGGGGAGAGCAGTACTTC. The genes are TRBV4-3 and TRBJ2-7; 9 positions match TRBD1. This CDR3 contains 15 residues. Germline-derived CDR1 and CDR2 are LGHNA and YSLEER. V gave up 4 bases and J gave up 7 bases; unmatched junction bases: 11.